The T cell receptor beta chain described here comes from a study of control samples from healthy donors and cancer patients. Germline V CDR1 and CDR2: MGHDK, SYGVNS. This CDR3 region has 14 residues. The V and J ends lost 5 bases and 6 bases, in that order; junction bases with no gene match: 4. Sequencing used immunoSEQ multiplex PCR; TCRdb keeps in-frame clones, though not all of them. The sample comprises approximately 150,000 clones, 90% to 95% of which are singletons, and around 13% rests with the top ten. The rearrangement uses TRBV25-1 and TRBJ1-4; 9 nucleotides match TRBD1. This sequence was found in a middle-aged man in good health. Material: blood. DNA of the CDR3: TGTGCCAGCAGTCCGGGACAGGGTTATGAAAAACTGTTTTTT. It yields the protein CASSPGQGYEKLFF.